This is a list of T cell receptor beta chains from one sample in a study of blood T cell repertoires in COVID-19. Libraries were prepared by immunoSEQ multiplex PCR; TCRdb keeps only in-frame clonotypes and omits some of them. The sample shows hundreds of thousands of clones, 80% to 90% of them seen only once. Sequencing was done on a sample of peripheral blood. Receptor source: a woman of 80 years or more with active or convalescent COVID-19. Each CDR3 is given with its conserved first and last residue. D genes are given only for firm matches. Clone size is shown for a subset of rows, as once, few, many or a class of expanded clone.

>TRBV4-1|TRBJ2-5|-|once
CASSQADSGSTQYF
TGCGCCAGCAGCCAGGCGGACAGTGGGTCTACCCAGTACTTC
>TRBV18|TRBJ2-7|-|few
CASSPATVPEQYF
TGTGCCAGCTCACCAGCAACAGTCCCCGAGCAGTACTTC
>TRBV5-1|TRBJ1-2|-|-
CASSLARDQNVRGGANYGYTF
TGCGCCAGCAGCTTGGCCCGAGACCAGAATGTTAGGGGGGGCGCTAACTATGGCTACACCTTC
>TRBV6-2/TRBV6-3|TRBJ1-1|TRBD1|-
CASSYRGRGPNTEAFF
TGTGCCAGCAGTTACAGAGGCAGGGGGCCAAACACTGAAGCTTTCTTT
>TRBV28|TRBJ2-7|-|-
CASRTRDEQYF
TGTGCCAGCAGGACCCGGGACGAGCAGTACTTC
>TRBV24-1|TRBJ2-1|TRBD1|-
CATSGRTGDNEQFF
TGTGCCACCAGTGGTAGGACAGGCGACAATGAGCAGTTCTTC
>TRBV28|TRBJ2-7|TRBD2|-
CASKRGGLYEQYF
TGTGCCAGCAAGCGGGGGGGCCTATACGAGCAGTACTTC
>TRBV11-2|TRBJ2-1|TRBD2|-
CASSLDRGGYNEQFF
TGTGCCAGCAGCTTAGATCGGGGGGGATACAATGAGCAGTTCTTC
>TRBV5-1|TRBJ1-1|-|once
CASSLAGSMNTEAFF
TGCGCCAGCAGCTTGGCAGGGTCCATGAACACTGAAGCTTTCTTT
>TRBV19|TRBJ1-1|TRBD1|-
CASSSPGTGDTEAFF
TGTGCCAGTAGTTCCCCCGGGACAGGGGACACTGAAGCTTTCTTT
>TRBV18|TRBJ2-7|-|-
CASSPSTLTYEQYF
TGTGCCAGCTCACCCTCAACGTTAACTTACGAGCAGTACTTC